The 18 T cell receptor beta chains in this list originate from one sample, sequenced in a study of regulatory T cells in long-lasting Graves disease. The time point was: persistent/refractory GD, antithyroid drugs over 5 years with positive TRAb. The authors made the TCR library using RNA they extracted from PBMCs. According to the study, TCR beta libraries were built with iRepertoire HTBI primers and CDR3-region Arm-PCR. TCRdb passed the multiplex PCR reads through MiXCR, listing each CDR3 protein once. The table records 650,000 to 700,000 distinct CDR3 sequences, around 30% of them present only once. The sample in question was peripheral blood mononuclear cells (PBMCs), obtained when the disease was refractory, from a patient treated with antithyroid drugs. These receptor sequences come from a female donor with Graves disease.

In its sample, this clonotype was seen many times. The chain joins TRBV11-1 to TRBJ2-7, with 12 positions matching TRBD2. The V gene's germline CDR1 is SGHAT and CDR2 FQDESV (reference sequence). Unmatched junction bases numbered 11, after V lost 5 bases and J lost 3 bases. The CDR3 consists of 17 residues. The CDR3 nucleotides read TGTGCCAGCAGCCCACCTTGGGAGACTAGCGGGAGCTACGAGCAGTACTTC. This gives the protein CASSPPWETSGSYEQYF.

This clonotype came up many times. V usage is TRBV20-1 and J usage is TRBJ2-7, with D tentatively TRBD2 (6 bases). The CDR3 contains 14 residues. The germline gives CDR1 DFQATT, CDR2 SNEGSKA (reference sequence). V was pared by 3 bases and J by 2 bases, with 14 bases between. CDR3 sequence (DNA): TGCAGTGCTAGGCGGAGGGTGGGGACCTACGAGCAGTACTTC. It is translated as CSARRRVGTYEQYF.

The CDR3 DNA is TGTGCCAGCAGCTCTATGGGGGCTGAAGCTTTCTTT. It codes for CASSSMGAEAFF. The J gene is TRBJ1-1, the V gene TRBV7-6; a possible D gene is TRBD1 (5 bases). This CDR3 has 12 amino acids. V was cut by 4 bases and J by 6 bases, with 9 bases left in between. Germline V gene lookup returns CDR1 SGHVS and CDR2 FNYEAQ.

Here the CDR3 DNA reads TGTGCCACCAGTGATTTCACAGCTAACTATGGCTACACCTTC. Protein: CATSDFTANYGYTF. This chain uses TRBV24-1 with TRBJ1-2; D is ambiguous. Germline values: CDR1 KGHDR, CDR2 SFDVKD. Trimming stripped 1 base from V and 0 bases from J, with 5 bases between. This CDR3 comprises 14 residues.

This clonotype was counted many times. This rearrangement joins TRBV6-1 to TRBJ2-5, with D perhaps matching TRBD1 or TRBD2 (7 bases each). CDR3 size: 13 residues. Germline loops: CDR1 MNHNS, CDR2 SASEGT. V was shortened by 7 bases and J by 5 bases, with 14 bases between the two germline ends. The CDR3 DNA sequence: TGTGCCAGCAAAAGACAGGGAGGGGAGACCCAGTACTTC. Translating it yields CASKRQGGETQYF.

This clonotype was counted a few times. The V gene is TRBV20-1, the J gene TRBJ1-1, with D unclear. The germline V and J ends were trimmed by 2 bases and 4 bases, with 17 bases remaining between them. CDR1 is DFQATT and CDR2 is SNEGSKA in the germline V gene (reference sequence). The CDR3 is 15 residues long. The DNA for the CDR3 is TGCAGTGCTAGACCATTGCTTGGGGTTTTCACTGAAGCTTTCTTT. This encodes CSARPLLGVFTEAFF.

The chain couples TRBV19 to TRBJ1-2; D is uncertain. Trimming shortened V by 5 bases and J by 8 bases, and 18 bases separated the two germline ends. Per germline, CDR1 LNHDA and CDR2 SQIVND (reference sequence). This CDR3 has 14 amino acids. The CDR3: CASSETPLIVGYTF. In DNA, the CDR3 is TGTGCCAGTAGTGAAACGCCCTTAATCGTCGGCTACACCTTC. Using reference TRBV19 and TRBJ1-2 for the parts outside the CDR3, the full variable domain is DGGITQSPKYLFRKEGQNVTLSCEQNLNHDAMYWYRQDPGQGLRLIYYSQIVNDFQKGDIAEGYSVSREKKESFPLTVTSAQKNPTAFYLCASSETPLIVGYTFGSGTRLTVV.

The V call is TRBV5-1, the J call TRBJ2-2; D is possibly TRBD1 or TRBD2 (5 bases each). The CDR3 is made up of 17 amino acids. The V end was cut by 1 base, the J end by 0 bases, with 13 bases between. CDR1 is SGHRS and CDR2 is YFSETQ in the germline V gene. CDR3 nucleotides: TGCGCCAGCAGCTTGACAGGACTCTACCCGAACACCGGGGAGCTGTTTTTT. Residues: CASSLTGLYPNTGELFF. The full variable domain, its missing parts supplied by reference TRBV5-1 and TRBJ2-2, is KAGVTQTPRYLIKTRGQQVTLSCSPISGHRSVSWYQQTPGQGLQFLFEYFSETQRNKGNFPGRFSGRQFSNSRSEMNVSTLELGDSALYLCASSLTGLYPNTGELFFGEGSRLTVL.

This clonotype appeared many times. V is TRBV11-2 and J is TRBJ1-2, with D tentatively TRBD1 (5 bases). The germline V and J ends were trimmed by 6 bases and 7 bases, with 12 bases remaining between them. CDR1 is SGHAT, CDR2 FQNNGV, per germline. The CDR3 covers 12 residues. This CDR3 is CASSVDRVGYTF. The CDR3, as DNA: TGTGCCAGCAGTGTTGACAGAGTTGGCTACACCTTC.

With respect to this clonotype: At one end, the junction sequence differs from germline, possibly due to a read error. The rearrangement uses TRBV19 and TRBJ2-2; D is possibly TRBD2 (5 bases). CDR1 LNHDA and CDR2 SQIVND come from the germline V gene (reference sequence). This CDR3 spans 15 amino acids. The CDR3 DNA reads as TGTGCCAGTAGGAGGGATCTACTAGGCGCCGGGGAGCTGCTTTTT. This encodes CASRRDLLGAGELLF.

This clonotype was seen a few times. The chain employs TRBV29-1 and TRBJ1-1; 10 bases are a match to TRBD1. This CDR3 contains 14 residues. Germline trimming cut 6 bases from V and 3 bases from J; bases unmatched to any gene: 7. Germline V gives CDR1 SQVTM, CDR2 ANQGSEA. The CDR3 nucleotides read TGCAGCGTGGCTGGGACAGGGGAGGACACTGAAGCTTTCTTT. It yields the protein CSVAGTGEDTEAFF.

This clonotype was counted a few times. As DNA, the CDR3 is TGTGCCAGCAGCTTGGCGGGCGGAGAAGAAAAACTGTTTTTT. Translated, it gives CASSLAGGEEKLFF. The chain employs TRBV11-1 and TRBJ1-4; no definite D call. Germline values: CDR1 SGHAT, CDR2 FQDESV (reference sequence). The ends were cut back, 3 bases at V and 8 bases at J, with 13 bases in the middle. This CDR3 contains 14 residues.

The J gene is TRBJ2-5, the V gene TRBV12-3 or TRBV12-4; D ambiguous. V shed 2 bases and J shed 1 base, with 11 bases lying between them. This CDR3 has 15 amino acids. The CDR3 coding sequence is TGTGCCAGCAGTTTACGCGCAGGCCCCCAAGAGACCCAGTACTTC. Amino acids: CASSLRAGPQETQYF.

There are a few counts of this clonotype. The chain joins TRBV7-8 to TRBJ1-1, with a weak D call TRBD1 (6 bases). V lost 1 base, J lost 1 base, and 13 bases lay in between. The CDR3 contains 16 residues. Germline values: CDR1 SGHVS, CDR2 FQNEAQ. The CDR3: CASSLVGGAGNTEAFF. The DNA for the CDR3 is TGTGCCAGCAGCTTAGTGGGGGGGGCTGGGAACACTGAAGCTTTCTTT.

This clonotype has a handful of counts. The J gene is TRBJ2-6, the V gene TRBV28; weak D call: TRBD1 (6 bases). The length of the CDR3 is 18 residues. The germline V and J ends were trimmed by 2 bases and 1 base, with 15 bases remaining between them. In germline, CDR1 is MDHEN, CDR2 SYDVKM. The CDR3 coding sequence is TGTGCCAGCAGTTTAGCAGGACTCAGGGGTTCTGGGGCCAACGTCCTGACTTTC. Amino acids: CASSLAGLRGSGANVLTF.

J is TRBJ2-7 and V is TRBV20-1; 9 bases fit TRBD2. The CDR3 runs 15 residues. Germline V lookup: CDR1 DFQATT, CDR2 SNEGSKA (reference sequence). The V segment lost 0 bases and the J segment 6 bases; nucleotides outside the gene matches: 9. CDR3 in amino acids: CSARETLAGLSEQYF. The CDR3 DNA reads TGCAGTGCTAGAGAAACCCTAGCGGGGTTGTCCGAGCAGTACTTC.

This clonotype was detected many times. The chain combines TRBV11-2 with TRBJ2-7; the D call may be TRBD1 or TRBD2 (5 bases each). The CDR3 spans 12 residues. Germline V gene lookup returns CDR1 SGHAT and CDR2 FQNNGV. V gave up 7 bases and J gave up 6 bases, with 13 bases separating them. The CDR3 loop is CASTPSGREQYF. The CDR3, as DNA: TGTGCCAGCACCCCCTCGGGGCGCGAGCAGTACTTC.

The table lists this clonotype with a few counts. The chain recombines TRBV28 with TRBJ1-1; a possible D gene is TRBD1 (5 bases). This CDR3 is 13 amino acids long. The V gene lost 6 bases and the J gene lost 7 bases, with 15 bases spanning the gap. The germline V gene has CDR1 MDHEN and CDR2 SYDVKM. The CDR3 loop reads CASSTGQRFEAFF. CDR3 coding DNA: TGTGCCAGCAGCACAGGACAAAGATTTGAAGCTTTCTTT.